Listed here are 32 T cell receptor beta chains from one sample, sequenced in a study of T cell changes during pregnancy in multiple sclerosis. Generated by immunoSEQ multiplex PCR, the TCRdb table keeps only in-frame clones and is missing some. The sample yields about 70,000 clones, under 95% seen once. Sequences were derived from peripheral blood, sampled after pregnancy. The receptors stem from a female donor with multiple sclerosis, enrolled in a pregnancy study.

This sequence joins TRBV28 and TRBJ2-2; TRBD2 aligns across 14 bases. Germline-derived CDR1 and CDR2 are MDHEN and SYDVKM. After removal of 6 bases from V and 7 bases from J, the junction contained 4 bases not matched to a gene. The CDR3 is 15 amino acids. The CDR3 is CASSRLAGGVGELFF. The DNA of the CDR3 is TGTGCCAGCAGCCGACTAGCGGGAGGGGTCGGGGAGCTGTTTTTT. The whole variable domain, remainder taken from reference TRBV28 and TRBJ2-2, is DVKVTQSSRYLVKRTGEKVFLECVQDMDHENMFWYRQDPGLGLRLIYFSYDVKMKEKGDIPEGYSVSREKKERFSLILESASTNQTSMYLCASSRLAGGVGELFFGEGSRLTVL.

The rearrangement uses TRBV14 and TRBJ2-7; possibly TRBD1 for D (5 bases). The CDR3 covers 15 residues. From germline, CDR1 is SGHDN and CDR2 FVKESK. V was pared by 0 bases and J by 2 bases, with 11 bases between. The CDR3 sequence is CASSQDVRTTYEQYF. The DNA of the CDR3 is TGTGCCAGCAGCCAAGATGTAAGGACAACCTACGAGCAGTACTTC.

This chain uses TRBV21-1 with TRBJ1-3; the D call in the table, TRBD1, was not verified against the DNA. TRBV21-1 is noted as a pseudogene. This CDR3 contains 16 residues. CDR3 DNA: TGTGCCAGCAGCAAATGGACAACGAGCTCTGGAAACACCATATATTTT. It is translated as CASSKWTTSSGNTIYF.

The V call is TRBV27, the J call TRBJ2-6, with 7 bases identical to TRBD1. The V gene end was trimmed by 0 bases and the J gene end by 2 bases; junction bases not matched to a gene: 1. This CDR3 comprises 16 residues. Germline V CDR1 and CDR2: MNHEY, SMNVEV (reference sequence). CDR3 nucleotides: TGTGCCAGCAGTTTATCCAGGGGGACTGGGGCCAACGTCCTGACTTTC. Amino acids: CASSLSRGTGANVLTF.

The chain recombines TRBV25-1 with TRBJ2-7; 11 bases map to TRBD1. The germline CDR1 and CDR2 sequences are MGHDK and SYGVNS. After removal of 8 bases from V and 3 bases from J, the junction contained 3 bases not matched to a gene. CDR3 length: 13 amino acids. The DNA for the CDR3 is TGTGCCAGCGGGGGACAGGGGGGCTACGAGCAGTACTTC. Its protein is CASGGQGGYEQYF.

The CDR3 reads CASSSSQRGLTDTQYF. CDR3 in DNA: TGTGCCAGCAGCTCCTCCCAGCGGGGGCTAACGGATACGCAGTATTTT. The chain employs TRBV5-6 and TRBJ2-3, with 8 bases matching TRBD2. The CDR3 runs 16 residues. V shed 3 bases, J shed 6 bases, and the junction held 12 bases outside the gene matches. Germline CDR1 SGHDT, CDR2 YYEEEE.

V is TRBV27 and J is TRBJ1-5; a weak D match, TRBD1 (5 bases). Germline-derived CDR1 and CDR2 are MNHEY and SMNVEV (reference sequence). V shed 0 bases and J shed 3 bases, with 6 bases lying between them. The CDR3 loop spans 14 amino acids. CDR3 amino acids: CASSLSGLNQPQHF. The CDR3 DNA follows: TGTGCCAGCAGTTTATCGGGACTCAATCAGCCCCAGCATTTT.

The chain carries TRBV7-9 and TRBJ2-5, with 12 bases identical to TRBD2. This CDR3 region has 19 residues. CDR1 is SEHNR and CDR2 is FQNEAQ in the germline V gene (reference sequence). Germline trimming cut 2 bases from V and 2 bases from J; bases unmatched to any gene: 12. The CDR3 region has the DNA TGTGCCAGCAGCTTACTAGGCCGTGGACTAGCGGGGCTTCAAGAGACCCAGTACTTC. Protein product: CASSLLGRGLAGLQETQYF.

The chain links TRBV27 to TRBJ2-3, with 8 bases identical to TRBD2. V shed 4 bases, J shed 5 bases, and the junction held 8 bases outside the gene matches. CDR1 and CDR2 from the germline V gene are MNHEY and SMNVEV (reference sequence). The CDR3 is 15 residues long. CDR3 loop: CASSSERELGDTQYF. The CDR3 coding sequence is TGTGCCAGCAGTTCCGAGCGGGAGTTGGGAGATACGCAGTATTTT.

The genes are TRBV27 and TRBJ2-2, with D unresolved. Germline CDR1 is MNHEY and CDR2 is SMNVEV (reference sequence). The CDR3 sequence is 15 residues long. Trimming stripped 2 bases from V and 0 bases from J, with 7 bases between. The CDR3 region is CASSLAVANTGELFF. CDR3 sequence (DNA): TGTGCCAGCAGTTTAGCGGTAGCGAACACCGGGGAGCTGTTTTTT.

The chain uses TRBV25-1 and TRBJ2-7; D possibly corresponds to TRBD1 (6 bases). Germline-derived CDR1 and CDR2 are MGHDK and SYGVNS. This CDR3 region has 13 residues. With 6 bases removed from V and 1 base from J, the gap between germline ends came to 10 bases. The CDR3 protein is CASRLGQSYEQYF. The CDR3 region has the DNA TGTGCCAGCAGACTCGGACAGTCCTACGAGCAGTACTTC.

V usage is TRBV7-9 and J usage is TRBJ2-1, with 10 bases aligning to TRBD2. The CDR3 sequence is 15 residues long. V lost 5 bases to trimming and J lost 5 bases; unmatched junction nucleotides: 6. Per germline, CDR1 SEHNR and CDR2 FQNEAQ (reference sequence). The CDR3 DNA reads as TGTGCCAGCAGCATCGGACTAGCGGTTAACAATGAGCAGTTCTTC. This translates into CASSIGLAVNNEQFF.

The CDR3 is CASSYTEETQYF. The CDR3, as DNA: TGCGCCAGCAGCTATACTGAAGAGACCCAGTACTTC. This chain connects TRBV5-1 to TRBJ2-5; no clear D gene. The V end lost 3 bases, the J end lost 3 bases, and 6 bases lay between the germline ends. Germline V gives CDR1 SGHRS, CDR2 YFSETQ. The CDR3 is made up of 12 amino acids.

The chain links TRBV11-2 to TRBJ2-7; 7 nucleotides match TRBD1. The CDR3 runs to 15 residues. In germline, CDR1 is SGHAT, CDR2 FQNNGV. V trimming: 4 bases; J trimming: 4 bases; junction bases outside the gene matches: 10. CDR3 nucleotide sequence: TGTGCCAGCAGCTCAGAACTTGGACAGGAGTACGAGCAGTACTTC. This gives the protein CASSSELGQEYEQYF.

The V and J genes are TRBV11-2 and TRBJ2-7, with 11 positions matching TRBD2. Germline V CDR1 and CDR2: SGHAT, FQNNGV. This CDR3 is 19 amino acids long. Germline trimming cut 2 bases from V and 0 bases from J; bases unmatched to any gene: 12. CDR3 sequence reads: CASSLLYTSGSGASYEQYF. CDR3 sequence (DNA): TGTGCCAGCAGCTTACTATATACTAGCGGGAGTGGGGCCTCCTACGAGCAGTACTTC.

Only one count was recorded for this clone. The rearrangement links TRBV13 to TRBJ2-1, with a weak D call TRBD2 (6 bases). CDR3 length: 13 amino acids. V was cut by 5 bases and J by 11 bases, with 16 bases left in between. Germline values: CDR1 PRHDT, CDR2 FYEKMQ (reference sequence). DNA for the CDR3: TGTGCCAGCAGCCCCGGGACTCAAATGCAGCAGTTCTTC. Its translation is CASSPGTQMQQFF.

This chain links TRBV18 with TRBJ2-5; possibly TRBD2 for D (5 bases). The V and J ends lost 2 bases and 7 bases respectively, with 8 bases between them. Germline-derived CDR1 and CDR2 are KGHSH and LQKENI. This CDR3 is built from 12 residues. CDR3 region: CASSPEEATQYF. In nucleotides, the CDR3 is TGTGCCAGCTCACCAGAGGAGGCGACCCAGTACTTC.

The gene calls are TRBV7-2 and TRBJ2-3; D is possibly TRBD2 (5 bases). Germline V gene data show CDR1 as SGHTA and CDR2 as FQGNSA. Trimming left V 2 bases short and J 6 bases short, with 15 bases between. This CDR3 has 15 amino acids. This chain's CDR3 is CASSLRSGPPDTQYF. As DNA, the CDR3 is TGTGCCAGCAGCTTAAGAAGCGGCCCTCCTGATACGCAGTATTTT.

The chain uses TRBV19 and TRBJ2-1; 9 positions match TRBD2. The V segment lost 0 bases and the J segment 7 bases; nucleotides outside the gene matches: 10. The CDR3 consists of 17 residues. Germline V lookup: CDR1 LNHDA, CDR2 SQIVND (reference sequence). The CDR3 bases are TGTGCCAGTAGTATAGATCGGGTGCGGGAGGGCTGGAATGAGCAGTTCTTC. Encoded protein: CASSIDRVREGWNEQFF.

The V call is TRBV6-6, the J call TRBJ2-7, with 12 bases fitting TRBD2. This CDR3 is 13 amino acids long. V was clipped by 6 bases and J by 6 bases; unmatched bases: 3. The germline gives CDR1 MNHNY, CDR2 SVGAGI (reference sequence). CDR3 protein: CASRGTSGSEQYF. The CDR3 DNA sequence: TGTGCCAGCAGGGGGACTAGCGGGTCCGAGCAGTACTTC.

The chain combines TRBV5-1 with TRBJ2-3; D unclear. V lost 4 bases, J lost 6 bases, and 18 bases lay in between. Germline CDR1 and CDR2: SGHRS and YFSETQ. The CDR3 contains 15 residues. Here the CDR3 reads CASSLDLSGVDTQYF. For the CDR3, the DNA is TGCGCCAGCAGCCTAGACCTCTCCGGAGTGGATACGCAGTATTTT.

This sequence joins TRBV5-6 and TRBJ1-3; D not resolved. This CDR3 is 15 amino acids long. The germline CDR1 and CDR2 sequences are SGHDT and YYEEEE. V was shortened by 1 base and J by 1 base, with 9 bases between the two germline ends. In DNA form, the CDR3 reads TGTGCCAGCAGCTTGAACGGGAGGTCTGGAAACACCATATATTTT. Protein product: CASSLNGRSGNTIYF.

The rearrangement links TRBV2 to TRBJ2-7, with 9 bases identical to TRBD1. Germline assignment: CDR1 SNHLY and CDR2 FYNNEI. V was clipped by 0 bases and J by 4 bases; unmatched bases: 7. There are 16 residues in the CDR3. CDR3 residues: CASSEAPGTGSYEQYF. In DNA, the CDR3 is TGTGCCAGCAGTGAAGCGCCCGGGACAGGGAGTTACGAGCAGTACTTC.

V is TRBV6-4 and J is TRBJ2-4; 8 bases line up with TRBD1. Germline V lookup: CDR1 MRHNA, CDR2 SNTAGT. The CDR3 covers 15 residues. V lost 0 bases and J lost 3; bases outside the gene matches: 1. CDR3 protein: CASSDSGTGKNIQYF. CDR3 nucleotides: TGTGCCAGCAGTGACTCCGGGACAGGCAAAAACATTCAGTACTTC.

The chain couples TRBV28 to TRBJ1-3; 8 bases match TRBD1. V was pared by 11 bases and J by 4 bases, with 10 bases of the junction left unmatched. Germline assignment: CDR1 MDHEN and CDR2 SYDVKM. The CDR3 totals 14 residues. CDR3 in amino acids: CASVQGGMGNTIYF. CDR3 bases: TGTGCCTCCGTACAGGGGGGAATGGGAAACACCATATATTTT.

This clone occurred a few times. The chain recombines TRBV5-5 with TRBJ1-5; 7 nucleotides agree with TRBD1. CDR3 length equals 15 residues. Germline V lookup: CDR1 SGHKS, CDR2 YYEKEE (reference sequence). V shed 2 bases, J shed 3 bases, and the junction held 5 bases outside the gene matches. The CDR3 DNA follows: TGTGCCAGCAGCTTAGGACAGGTACACAATCAGCCCCAGCATTTT. Translating it yields CASSLGQVHNQPQHF.

V usage is TRBV27 and J usage is TRBJ2-7, with 11 nucleotides matching TRBD2. The CDR3 spans 17 residues. Germline CDR1 and CDR2: MNHEY and SMNVEV (reference sequence). J was trimmed by 6 bases and V by 6 bases; bases with no gene match: 16. CDR3 sequence: CASSRTLLSGRAVEQYF. CDR3 nucleotide sequence: TGTGCCAGCAGCCGTACCCTCCTTAGCGGGAGGGCGGTCGAGCAGTACTTC.

The V gene is TRBV10-3, the J gene TRBJ2-1, with D maybe TRBD1 (6 bases). V dropped 4 bases and J dropped 8 bases, with 15 bases sitting between them. Germline V gene data show CDR1 as ENHRY and CDR2 as SYGVKD. CDR3 size: 14 residues. In DNA, the CDR3 is TGTGCCATCAGTGGGGGGCAGGGAGAGGATGAGCAGTTCTTC. Amino acids: CAISGGQGEDEQFF.

This clone appeared once. This rearrangement joins TRBV7-7 to TRBJ2-3; perhaps TRBD1 as D (5 bases). V was pared by 5 bases and J by 1 base, with 10 bases between. The CDR3 contains 14 residues. Germline V lookup: CDR1 SSHAT, CDR2 FNYEAQ (reference sequence). CDR3 in amino acids: CASSTSQGTDTQYF. CDR3 nucleotides: TGTGCCAGCAGCACTTCACAGGGCACAGATACGCAGTATTTT.

V is TRBV28 and J is TRBJ2-7; D possibly corresponds to TRBD1 (7 bases). Germline values: CDR1 MDHEN, CDR2 SYDVKM. V lost 4 bases and J 6 bases, leaving 16 bases between the germline ends. This CDR3 region has 14 residues. CDR3 residues: CASSSGGTASEQYF. CDR3 coding DNA: TGTGCCAGCAGTTCAGGGGGGACCGCAAGCGAGCAGTACTTC.

CDR3 in amino acids: CASSWPNREMGSGANVLTF. The CDR3 bases are TGTGCCAGCAGCTGGCCGAACAGGGAAATGGGATCTGGGGCCAACGTCCTGACTTTC. This sequence joins TRBV5-6 and TRBJ2-6; D may be TRBD1 (6 bases). This CDR3 contains 19 residues. Trimming cost V 3 bases and J 1 base, with 20 bases left between them. Germline V gene sequence: CDR1 SGHDT, CDR2 YYEEEE.

This clone is a singleton in its sample. J is TRBJ2-7 and V is TRBV13; possible D gene TRBD2, 7 bases. This CDR3 contains 16 residues. V gave up 8 bases and J gave up 1 base, with 21 bases separating them. Per the germline V gene, CDR1 is PRHDT and CDR2 is FYEKMQ (reference sequence). The CDR3 protein is CASGGPGGLISYEQYF. CDR3 nucleotide sequence: TGTGCCAGCGGGGGCCCCGGGGGACTAATTTCCTACGAGCAGTACTTC.